The next 10 T cell receptor beta chains were all read from a single sample in a study of T cells in women clearing cervical HPV infection. Clones were sequenced by immunoSEQ multiplex PCR, and TCRdb holds only the in-frame ones, with some missing. The data include tens of thousands of clones; the top ten clones carry around 6.6%. Material for sequencing was blood buffy coat. Receptors originate from a woman between 18 and 70 years old with a cervical HPV16 infection that either progressed to CIN3+ or cleared (not recorded which).

In the case of this clone: The read finishes 3 residues shy of the CDR3 end, and the germline J gene is used to complete it. The V gene is TRBV5-1, the J gene TRBJ2-7; D gene unclear. Germline assignment: CDR1 SGHRS and CDR2 YFSETQ. This CDR3 has 11 residues. V was shortened by 1 base and J by 6 bases, with 5 bases between the two germline ends. The chain's CDR3 is CASSLSGEQYF. The CDR3 bases that were read are TGCGCCAGCAGCTTGTCAGGCGAG. Full variable domain (missing parts from reference TRBV5-1 and TRBJ2-7): KAGVTQTPRYLIKTRGQQVTLSCSPISGHRSVSWYQQTPGQGLQFLFEYFSETQRNKGNFPGRFSGRQFSNSRSEMNVSTLELGDSALYLCASSLSGEQYFGPGTRLTVT.

In the case of this clone: The read terminates 3 residues before the CDR3 end, so the remaining end is supplied by the germline J gene. The rearrangement joins TRBV10-3 to TRBJ1-5; D uncertain. CDR3 length: 14 residues. The V and J ends lost 4 bases and 4 bases respectively, with 11 bases between them. CDR1 ENHRY and CDR2 SYGVKD come from the germline V gene. The CDR3 bases that were read are TGTGCCATCAGTGGGGCAGAGATTAATCAGCCC. It specifies CAISGAEINQP. The whole CDR3 is CAISGAEINQPQHF.

Remarks on this clone: Sequencing ends 3 residues short of the CDR3 end; the germline J gene provides the rest. This chain joins TRBV19 and TRBJ2-3; the D is unclear. This CDR3 comprises 12 residues. Trimming took 4 bases from V and 4 from J, leaving 6 bases between them. The germline gives CDR1 LNHDA, CDR2 SQIVND (reference sequence). The covered CDR3 bases are TGTGCCAGTAGTAGTATCCCAGATACG. This translates into CASSSIPDT. The whole CDR3 sequence reads CASSSIPDTQYF.

Points on this clone: The read ends 3 residues early relative to the CDR3; the germline J gene fills the gap. This chain connects TRBV19 to TRBJ1-2, with a tentative D call TRBD1 (5 bases). This CDR3 contains 14 residues. In germline, CDR1 is LNHDA, CDR2 SQIVND (reference sequence). The germline V and J ends were trimmed by 4 bases and 6 bases, with 15 bases remaining between them. The sequenced part of the CDR3 DNA is TGTGCCAGTAGTACCGGCGTCTTAGGGGATGGC. This encodes CASSTGVLGDG. The whole CDR3 sequence is CASSTGVLGDGYTF.

A remark on this clone: The CDR3 goes on 3 residues after the read ends, and that part is filled in from the germline J gene. The V call is TRBV6-4, the J call TRBJ2-3; 7 nucleotides agree with TRBD2. Germline V gives CDR1 MRHNA, CDR2 SNTAGT. V shed 5 bases, J shed 3 bases, and the junction held 8 bases outside the gene matches. This CDR3 spans 15 amino acids. The CDR3 sequence is CASSSGASGTDTQYF. The part of the CDR3 DNA that was read is TGTGCCAGCAGTAGCGGGGCTAGTGGGACAGATACG.

Worth noting for this clone: The read is 3 residues too short to cover the CDR3 end, so that end is filled in from the germline J gene. The rearrangement uses TRBV19 and TRBJ2-7; 9 bases are shared with TRBD1. Germline CDR1 and CDR2: LNHDA and SQIVND (reference sequence). V shed 1 base, J shed 2 bases, and the junction held 3 bases outside the gene matches. The CDR3 length is 15 residues. The CDR3 loop reads CASSIGGTGTYEQYF. CDR3 DNA, as far as it was read: TGTGCCAGTAGTATAGGCGGGACAGGGACCTACGAG.

On this clone: The read gets to within 3 residues of the CDR3 end, and the germline J gene fills in the rest. The chain is built from TRBV20-1 and TRBJ2-5, with 12 positions matching TRBD2. The CDR3 runs 15 residues. Trimming took 5 bases from V and 1 from J; bases not matched to a gene: 5. Germline CDR1 is DFQATT and CDR2 is SNEGSKA (reference sequence). This CDR3 is CSAPTSGGFQETQYF. The CDR3 bases that were read are TGCAGTGCTCCTACTAGCGGGGGGTTCCAAGAGACC.

Note on this clone: The read comes to an end 3 residues before the CDR3 does, leaving the germline J gene to fill in the end. The rearrangement joins TRBV7-9 to TRBJ2-1, with D perhaps TRBD1 (5 bases). The V end lost 3 bases, the J end lost 8 bases, and 8 bases lay between the germline ends. CDR1 is SEHNR, CDR2 FQNEAQ, per germline (reference sequence). This CDR3 region has 12 residues. The CDR3 bases that were read are TGTGCCAGCAGCTTCCAGGGCCATGAG. It specifies CASSFQGHE. The full CDR3 protein is CASSFQGHEQFF.

A note on this clone: Sequencing ends 3 residues short of the CDR3 end; the germline J gene provides the rest. This chain joins TRBV20-1 and TRBJ2-5; TRBD2 matches 10 bases. The germline V gene has CDR1 DFQATT and CDR2 SNEGSKA (reference sequence). J was trimmed by 4 bases and V by 2 bases; bases with no gene match: 7. The CDR3 runs to 15 residues. CDR3 bases read: TGCAGTGCTAGAAGAATAGCGGGGGGCGGAGAGACC. The encoded protein is CSARRIAGGGET. From start to end, the CDR3 is CSARRIAGGGETQYF.

Details on this clone: The read ends 3 residues early relative to the CDR3; the germline J gene fills the gap. The chain is built from TRBV5-1 and TRBJ2-6; 7 positions agree with TRBD2. Per germline, CDR1 SGHRS and CDR2 YFSETQ. The CDR3 has 16 residues. The ends lost 7 bases at V and 4 bases at J; junction bases unmatched: 11. The CDR3 loop is CASSPEGRVGANVLTF. The sequenced CDR3 bases are TGCGCCAGCTCCCCGGAGGGGAGGGTCGGGGCCAACGTC.